Sequencing of this T cell receptor beta chain was carried out in a study of CD8+ T cells in alopecia areata. Sorted populations comprised CD4+ and CD8+ T cells obtained from PBMCs. It was cDNA, reverse transcribed from extracted RNA, that served as the sequencing template. Profiled with immunoSEQ multiplex PCR; TCRdb holds only in-frame clones, not every one. The sample lists some 200,000 clones; more than 50% were seen once. Study outcomes and limitations: In patients, TCRs were shared less clearly than in mice, and HLA may possibly be involved.

To note about this clone: The target antigen is unknown.

Deletions cut 0 bases from V and 8 bases from J, with 13 bases between. The CDR3 is 13 residues long. The germline V gene encodes CDR1 GTSNPN and CDR2 SVGIG (reference sequence). V usage is TRBV30 and J usage is TRBJ1-2, with TRBD1 as a possible D gene (6 bases). This receptor was obtained from a human donor in good health. The sample consisted of CD8+ T cells sorted from blood. The CDR3 bases are TGTGCCTGGAGTGTACAGGGCGGGTTAGGCTACACCTTC. The encoded protein is CAWSVQGGLGYTF.